The clone carrying this T cell receptor (beta chain) has at least ten counts. Profiling relied on immunoSEQ multiplex PCR, and the TCRdb table lists in-frame clones only, not all of them. The repertoire has roughly 380,000 clones, roughly 86% of them found once; the top ten carry approximately 1.2%. The CDR3 covers 11 residues. CDR1 SQVTM and CDR2 ANQGSEA come from the germline V gene. V dropped 4 bases and J dropped 8 bases, with 11 bases sitting between them. This record comes from a study of blood T cell repertoires in COVID-19. On the study more broadly: T cells, B-cell-depleted T cells, or PBMCs supplied cDNA or gDNA.

The rearrangement links TRBV29-1 to TRBJ1-2; weak D call: TRBD1 (6 bases). The sequence came from a man aged 25 to 45 who had recovered from COVID-19. The sequenced sample consisted of PBMCs or T cells enriched from blood (not recorded which). The CDR3 region is CSVGQGQGYTF. The CDR3 region has the DNA TGCAGCGTTGGGCAGGGGCAGGGCTACACCTTC.